This T cell receptor beta chain was obtained from a study of blood T cell repertoires in COVID-19. As for the study in general: The origin of the acute and convalescent COVID-19 samples was the United States, Italy and Spain. Sources were T cells, B-cell-depleted T cells, or PBMCs; the material itself was cDNA or gDNA.

The CDR3 is made up of 14 amino acids. J was trimmed by 4 bases and V by 2 bases; bases with no gene match: 1. Germline V lookup: CDR1 SGHTA, CDR2 FQGNSA. How the authors handled the data: Reference gene primer amplification gave estimated nucleated cell counts. Repertoires were generated with immunoSEQ multiplex PCR, while TCRdb's copy carries only in-frame clones and drops some. The V and J calls and clone size come from that table; D and trimming were worked out from the DNA. The data show 100,000 to 150,000 clones, with approximately 74% seen just once and roughly 5% held by the top ten. The J gene is TRBJ2-7, the V gene TRBV7-2; 11 nucleotides agree with TRBD2. Sequenced: peripheral blood. The clonotype originates from a man between 60 and 70 years old with acute or convalescent COVID-19. The chain's CDR3 is CASSLLAGGYEQYF. The CDR3 DNA sequence: TGTGCCAGCAGCTTACTAGCGGGGGGTTACGAGCAGTACTTC.